The clone carrying this T cell receptor beta chain was seen only a few times. These data originate in a study of blood T cells in healthy people across ages. Using a J-beta primer mix together with a sample-barcoded 5' primer, a second PCR was run for roughly 7 to 11 cycles. MiXCR, applied by TCRdb to the 5' RACE reads, yields one record per CDR3 protein. Among about 540,000 distinct CDR3 sequences listed, around 24% were seen once. Total RNA, at least 5 micrograms per sample, came from PBMCs. Separately, the same data were catalogued under a study of T cells of mothers and their children.

The sequenced material came from blood. The sequence came from a boy aged 5 to 17 in good health.

The CDR3: CASSFFQGGSGYTF. CDR3 sequence (DNA): TGTGCCAGCAGTTTCTTCCAGGGAGGCAGCGGCTACACCTTC. The chain recombines TRBV27 with TRBJ1-2, with a weak D call TRBD1 (5 bases). The CDR3 is made up of 14 amino acids. V was shortened by 3 bases and J by 8 bases, with 16 bases between the two germline ends. Germline loops: CDR1 MNHEY, CDR2 SMNVEV (reference sequence).